Listed below are T cell receptor beta chains from one sample, sequenced in a study of cytomegalovirus exposure and HLA in healthy donors. Here immunoSEQ multiplex PCR was the method, and the copy in TCRdb shows in-frame clones only, minus some. This sample has under 150,000 clones, with over 65% found just once. Input material: PBMCs. All receptors come from a male donor in good health and CMV-seronegative. Each CDR3 is given with its conserved first and last residue. A D gene is named only where the DNA matches it firmly. Size tells how often a clone was seen (once, few, many) or the class of an expanded clone, and some rows leave it out.

length | D | J | size | V | CDR3 | DNA
14 | - | TRBJ2-5 | - | TRBV9 | CASSVDGTQETQYF | TGTGCCAGCAGCGTCGACGGGACACAAGAGACCCAGTACTTC
14 | TRBD1 | TRBJ1-2 | - | TRBV18 | CASSPRDSIYGYTF | TGTGCCAGCTCACCACGGGACAGTATCTATGGCTACACCTTC
13 | - | TRBJ2-5 | - | TRBV2 | CASSYSWGQRGYF | TGTGCCAGCAGCTACTCATGGGGACAAAGGGGCTACTTC
13 | TRBD1 | TRBJ2-7 | - | TRBV30 | CAWSRTGKYEQYF | TGTGCCTGGAGTCGGACAGGGAAGTACGAGCAGTACTTC
15 | - | TRBJ1-3 | - | TRBV4-1 | CASSQVSIPGNTIYF | TGCGCCAGCAGCCAAGTGTCCATTCCTGGAAACACCATATATTTT
15 | TRBD1 | TRBJ1-5 | few | TRBV7-9 | CASSLGQGAGQPQHF | TGTGCCAGCAGCTTAGGACAGGGGGCGGGTCAGCCCCAGCATTTT
13 | - | TRBJ1-6 | - | TRBV13 | CASSTTRDSPLHF | TGTGCCAGCAGCACGACGCGGGATTCACCCCTCCACTTT
12 | - | TRBJ2-1 | - | TRBV28 | CASSSLYNEQFF | TGTGCCAGCAGTTCCCTTTACAATGAGCAGTTCTTC
15 | - | TRBJ2-5 | - | TRBV1 | CTQSSTSGRGETQYF | TGCACCCAATCCTCGACTAGCGGGAGGGGAGAGACCCAGTACTTC
13 | TRBD1 | TRBJ2-7 | few | TRBV5-1 | CASSRDRAYEQYF | TGCGCCAGCAGCCGAGACAGGGCCTACGAGCAGTACTTC